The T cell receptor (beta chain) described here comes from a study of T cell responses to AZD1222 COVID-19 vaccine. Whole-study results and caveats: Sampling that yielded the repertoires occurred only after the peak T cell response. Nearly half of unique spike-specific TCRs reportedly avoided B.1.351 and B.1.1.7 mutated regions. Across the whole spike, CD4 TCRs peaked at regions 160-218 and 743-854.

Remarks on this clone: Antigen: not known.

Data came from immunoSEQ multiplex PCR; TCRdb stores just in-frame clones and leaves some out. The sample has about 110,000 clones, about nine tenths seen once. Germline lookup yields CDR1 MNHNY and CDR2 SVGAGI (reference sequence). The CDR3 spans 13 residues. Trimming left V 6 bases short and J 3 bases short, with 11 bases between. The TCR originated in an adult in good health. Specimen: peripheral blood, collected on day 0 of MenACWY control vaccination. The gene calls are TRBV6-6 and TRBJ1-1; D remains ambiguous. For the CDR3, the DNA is TGTGCCAGCAGGACGACGGACTACACTGAAGCTTTCTTT. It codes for CASRTTDYTEAFF.